This TCR beta chain was documented in a study of cytomegalovirus exposure and HLA in healthy donors (dated 2017 in TCRdb). Broadly, across the study: In an earlier analysis of roughly 590 of the donors, about 260 Gb of sequence data and just under 120 million unique TCR beta sequences from 150 million to 200 million T cells were reported. An early release that covered about 600 HLA-typed donors contained 300 to 350 gigabases of sequencing data and about 84 million unique TCR sequences. Among the roughly 400 genotyped donors, around 81% belonged to the genetic ancestry cluster associated with self-reported Caucasian donors. The study was designed to test whether signatures of past pathogen exposure could be identified by cataloging public T cell receptors. The T cell repertoires of 666 subjects were profiled by immunosequencing and related to cytomegalovirus serostatus. A separate validation cohort of 100 to 150 different subjects was used in addition to the approximately 640-subject first cohort. High-throughput TCR immunosequencing, statistical association of individual TCRs with disease status, and machine learning were combined to predict cytomegalovirus infection status. In a later analysis, previously published TCR beta repertoires from several hundred donors were re-analyzed and high-resolution HLA genotyping was added so that TCR occurrence patterns could be studied. Rather than using new phenotypic data, the later analysis identified candidate immune exposures from TCR beta sequences and from how often those sequences occurred across donors. An earlier analysis of fewer than 750 of the donors used high-throughput TCR beta sequencing to judge whether each TCR beta V gene segment behaved as functional or pseudogenic. Donor age, sex, ethnicity and CMV serostatus were compiled alongside the repertoire data. A later genetic analysis took genome-wide SNP genotypes for 398 of the 666 donors and used that subset as a discovery cohort. All discovery cohort repertoires had been generated on a single sequencing platform. Both class I and class II loci were covered by HLA typing, at four-digit resolution. Typing coverage varied by locus: roughly 629-640 donors for A, B, C, DRB1 and DQB1; more than 500 for DQA1; over 600 for DPA1; approximately 470 for DPB1. A handful of DR-DQ haplotypes were handled as single units for association and clustering because linkage in the cohort was strong. Among under 450 genotyped donors of the cohort, an average of 235,054 unique TCR beta nucleotide sequences were sequenced per donor, around 18% of them non-productive.

A remark on this clone: The antigen it recognizes is unknown. No qualities accompany the bases; no much larger clone lies one base away.

General findings and caveats noted by the study authors: Immune exposure information for the cohort was limited to CMV serostatus. An association between a missense DCLRE1C variant and V-gene and J-gene trimming of TCR beta chains was found in a later genetic analysis and replicated in an independent cohort. It was suggested by the authors that the approach could potentially be generalized to other disease states and immunological phenotypes. Most CMV-associated TCR beta chains appeared to be HLA-restricted in a later analysis, and the HLA associations seemed to be driven largely by CMV exposure. Sequencing depth was assumed to be roughly uniform across donors in the presence/absence analyses, though that assumption may not hold. In vitro tests confirmed that three of the cytomegalovirus-associated TCR beta chains recognize cytomegalovirus antigens. Because some donors lacked HLA typing at each locus, the association tests relied only on the typed subset. The cohort was sequenced for TCR beta chains only, and without alpha or paired-chain data the features that could be detected were limited. Compared with equally common non-associated chains, HLA-associated TCR beta chains in a later analysis were more clonally expanded and had lower generation probabilities. Correlated functional status among segregating V segments might reflect linkage disequilibrium, but an unknown experimental factor could not be ruled out. Specific HLA alleles were associated with about 17,000 TCR beta sequences at a false discovery rate of 0.05 in a later analysis. Assigning TCR associations to individual alleles was difficult when HLA alleles, especially DR and DQ, strongly co-occurred. A group of highly shared sequence variants was considered likely to be a technical artifact of the sequencing pipeline. Across donors, most TCR sequences were observed very rarely, whereas some public TCRs were present in many individuals. An earlier analysis of several hundred of the donors showed that most TCR beta V segments appeared in productive rearrangements either about 87% or about 30% of the time, which broadly matched IMGT annotations. Several of the top co-occurrence clusters appeared to be linked to parvovirus B19, influenza, CMV and Epstein-Barr virus, according to a later analysis. Cytomegalovirus status was reported to be diagnosed by the classifier with high specificity and sensitivity in both the original and validation cohorts. According to a later analysis, TCR association rates differed among HLA loci, with DRB1 alleles showing the most associated TCRs and HLA-C alleles showing the fewest. A further reported finding was that TCR beta sequences accurately predicted the HLA-A and HLA-B alleles for most subjects in the first cohort. Some 16 rarely observed V segments, including chromosome 9 orphons, were excluded from the earlier analysis of several hundred of the donors because counts were too low. A later genetic analysis reported fewer N-insertions in productive TCRs among donors in an Asian-associated ancestry cluster than the roughly 620-donor mean. In the study, some 160 TCR beta chains were listed as associated with cytomegalovirus.

The cohort comprised under 700 healthy bone marrow donors. Cohort members were all nominally healthy when sampled, although unrecorded immune exposures were likely present. The donor tested CMV seropositive and was one of the 289 seropositive cohort members. Every donor gave a peripheral blood sample, and the peripheral blood mononuclear cells from that sample were used for TCR beta sequencing. The Qiagen DNeasy Blood Extraction Kit was used to extract genomic DNA from the blood cell samples. Receptor libraries were prepared by the immunoSEQ multiplex PCR assay. For the multiplex PCR, a mixture combining 60 forward primers for TCR Vbeta segments and 13 reverse primers for TCR Jbeta segments was used. Amplification of the CDR3 region of rearranged TCR beta genes was performed with a multiplex PCR assay on genomic DNA. The Illumina HiSeq System was used to sequence the amplified TCR beta libraries as 87-base-pair reads. The authors processed their data as follows. In a later analysis, roughly 80 million unique TCR beta chains were counted across the roughly 700 repertoires, and approximately 11 million of these chains were shared by at least two donors. Raw reads were error-corrected and collapsed into unique sequences with a nearest-neighbor algorithm that merged closely related sequences to remove PCR and sequencing errors. Alignment of CDR3 sequences to IMGT reference sequences was used to assign V, D and J gene segments. For a sequence to be retained, a match of at least six nucleotides to both a V gene segment and a J gene segment was required. Rearrangements were called productive when the CDR3 lacked stop codons and stayed in frame with V and J; all others were non-productive. Following IMGT convention, CDR3 was defined as the stretch from the second conserved V-encoded cysteine up to the conserved J-encoded phenylalanine. The earlier analysis of about 610 of the donors excluded sequences that lacked an unambiguous match to a single V gene segment. An earlier analysis of fewer than 750 of the donors classified V segments as functional when productive rearrangements were above 56.7% and as segregating when the standard deviation between donors was above 5%. A statistical classification framework was built for diagnosing cytomegalovirus status from the catalog of TCR beta chain sequences. In a later analysis, TCR nucleotide sequences were compared against IMGT/GENE-DB human TR gene sequences so that V and J genes could be assigned. In a later analysis, CDR3 sequences and most-parsimonious VDJ recombination scenarios were assigned using the TCRdist pipeline. In a later analysis, each TCR beta chain was defined by its CDR3 amino acid sequence together with its V-gene family, and reads without a unique V-gene family were excluded. A later analysis removed several hundred highly shared, low-generation-probability nucleotide sequences to deal with suspected cross-contamination and a sequencing artifact. A later analysis calculated a clonal expansion index for each public chain from normalized within-repertoire ranks of inferred template counts. In a later analysis, generation probabilities were computed with a VDJ recombination model fitted to out-of-frame rearrangements, and the resulting probabilities were checked against IGoR. In a later analysis, TCR-TCR, TCR-HLA and TCR-CMV co-occurrence was scored with hypergeometric tests, and a repertoire-size bias correction was applied to TCR pairs. In a later analysis, false discovery rates were estimated by permuting HLA or CMV assignments 20 times. In a later analysis, co-occurring TCRs were grouped using DBSCAN, with TCRdist sequence similarity added in when clustering inside HLA-allele-positive subsets. Repertoires with fewer than 30,000 or more than 120,000 public chains, plus five repertoires with anomalous nucleotide sharing, were excluded from co-occurrence clustering. TCRdb stores this immuneACCESS table with in-frame sequences only. Part of the clones is absent; in the studies checked, under half of the shortfall reflects unresolved V genes, and no reason is known for the rest. The V and J calls and clone size come from that table; D and trimming were worked out from the DNA. Counted in this sample were about 140,000 clones; around three quarters of them appeared once. Of the sample, about 6.8% falls within the top ten clones.

The sample consisted of PBMCs. This TCR derives from a middle-aged man in good health and CMV-seropositive.

The CDR3 has the sequence CASSLRLAGSGEQYF. The DNA sequence follows: TGTGCCAGCAGCCTCAGACTAGCGGGTTCGGGGGAGCAGTACTTC. The receptor chain draws on TRBV4-2 and TRBJ2-7; 10 of the junction bases match TRBD2. Trimmed from V: 4 bases; trimmed from J: 7 bases; junction bases lacking a gene match: 10. CDR1 is given as LGHNA and CDR2 as YNFKEQ, both from the germline V gene. The CDR3 has 15 amino acids, counting the end cysteine and phenylalanine. This entry keeps only the CDR3 DNA: 45 bases, framed from base 1.